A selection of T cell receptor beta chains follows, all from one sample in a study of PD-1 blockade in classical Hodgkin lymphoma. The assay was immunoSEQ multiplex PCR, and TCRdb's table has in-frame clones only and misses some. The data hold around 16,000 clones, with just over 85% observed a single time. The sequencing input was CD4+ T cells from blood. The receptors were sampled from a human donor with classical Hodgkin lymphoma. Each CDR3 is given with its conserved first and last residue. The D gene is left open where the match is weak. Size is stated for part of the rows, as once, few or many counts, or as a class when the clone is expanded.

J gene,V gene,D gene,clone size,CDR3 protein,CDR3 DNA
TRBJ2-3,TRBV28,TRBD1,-,CASSLRTGDDTQYF,TGTGCCAGCAGTTTGCGGACAGGGGATGATACGCAGTATTTT
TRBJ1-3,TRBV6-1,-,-,CASREYQGISGNTIYF,TGTGCCAGCAGAGAATACCAGGGTATCAGTGGAAACACCATATATTTT
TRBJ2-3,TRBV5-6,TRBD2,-,CASSPSGSGNTQYF,TGTGCCAGCAGCCCGAGCGGGAGCGGAAATACGCAGTATTTT
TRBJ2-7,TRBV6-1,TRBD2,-,CASSEGLAGLVSEQYF,TGTGCCAGCAGCGAAGGACTAGCAGGGTTAGTGTCCGAGCAGTACTTC
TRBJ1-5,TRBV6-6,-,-,CASRWRNQPQHF,TGTGCCAGCAGGTGGCGCAATCAGCCCCAGCATTTT
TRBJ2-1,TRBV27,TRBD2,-,CASRRLAGETEQFF,TGTGCCAGCCGGCGACTAGCGGGAGAAACTGAGCAGTTCTTC
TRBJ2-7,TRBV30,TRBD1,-,CASIGTGNEQYF,TGTGCCTCGATAGGGACAGGGAACGAGCAGTACTTC
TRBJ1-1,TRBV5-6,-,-,CASSLGDLNTEAFF,TGTGCCAGCAGCTTGGGGGATCTGAACACTGAAGCTTTCTTT
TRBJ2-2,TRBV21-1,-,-,CASSKVRGGELFF,TGTGCCAGCAGCAAAGTGCGGGGAGGGGAGCTGTTTTTT
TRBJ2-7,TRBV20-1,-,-,CSATGSGEQYF,TGCAGTGCTACCGGGTCGGGCGAGCAGTACTTC
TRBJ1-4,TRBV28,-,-,CASRLSNEKLFF,TGTGCCAGCAGGCTAAGTAATGAAAAACTGTTTTTT
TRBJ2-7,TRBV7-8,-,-,CASSQPLQGYEQYF,TGTGCCAGCAGCCAACCCCTACAAGGCTACGAGCAGTACTTC
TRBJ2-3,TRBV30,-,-,CAWSGTRQAQYF,TGTGCCTGGAGTGGGACTCGTCAAGCGCAGTATTTT
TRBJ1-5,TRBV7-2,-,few,CASSLENSQPQHF,TGTGCCAGCAGCTTAGAGAATTCTCAGCCCCAGCATTTT
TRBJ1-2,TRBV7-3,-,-,CASSFDGFYGYTF,TGTGCCAGCAGCTTCGACGGCTTCTATGGCTACACCTTC
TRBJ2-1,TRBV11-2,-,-,CASSLRLSGSYNEQFF,TGTGCCAGCAGCTTAAGACTGTCGGGCTCCTACAATGAGCAGTTCTTC
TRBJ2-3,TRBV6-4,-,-,CASSRNGGTDTQYF,TGTGCCAGCAGTCGTAACGGGGGCACAGATACGCAGTATTTT
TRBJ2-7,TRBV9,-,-,CASSADEGGNTPSSYEQYF,TGTGCCAGCAGCGCTGACGAAGGGGGAAACACCCCAAGCTCCTACGAGCAGTACTTC
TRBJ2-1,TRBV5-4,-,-,CAVSLGSNEQFF,TGTGCCGTCTCTCTAGGGAGTAATGAGCAGTTCTTC
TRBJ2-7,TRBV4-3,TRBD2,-,CASSDSGRRYEQYF,TGCGCCAGCAGCGATAGCGGGAGACGGTACGAGCAGTACTTC
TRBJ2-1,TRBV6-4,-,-,CASSVGSNYNEQFF,TGTGCCAGCAGTGTTGGCAGCAACTACAATGAGCAGTTCTTC
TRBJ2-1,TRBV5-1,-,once,CASSLGSGGDRYNEQFF,TGCGCCAGCAGCTTGGGTTCCGGGGGAGACAGGTACAATGAGCAGTTCTTC
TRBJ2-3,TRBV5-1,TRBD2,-,CASSPVLAAQRDTQYF,TGCGCCAGCAGCCCCGTACTAGCGGCCCAGCGCGATACGCAGTATTTT
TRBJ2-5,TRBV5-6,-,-,CASSLVGRAGETQYF,TGTGCCAGCAGCTTGGTGGGCAGGGCGGGGGAGACCCAGTACTTC
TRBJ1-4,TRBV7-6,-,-,CASSFAGEKLFF,TGTGCCAGCAGCTTCGCCGGGGAAAAACTGTTTTTT
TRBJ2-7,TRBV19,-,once,CASSIRSSQAPGEQYF,TGTGCCAGTAGTATAAGGTCCTCACAGGCCCCCGGCGAGCAGTACTTC
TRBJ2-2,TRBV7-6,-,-,CASSLGHMTGELFF,TGTGCCAGCAGCTTAGGACACATGACCGGGGAGCTGTTTTTT
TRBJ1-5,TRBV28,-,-,CASSPPRDTVYSNQPQHF,TGTGCCAGCAGCCCCCCACGGGACACCGTTTATAGCAATCAGCCCCAGCATTTT
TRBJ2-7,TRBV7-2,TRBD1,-,CASSHRTGTYEQYF,TGTGCCAGCAGCCACCGGACAGGAACCTACGAGCAGTACTTC
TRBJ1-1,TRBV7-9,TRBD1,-,CASSLGTGRNTEAFF,TGTGCCAGCAGCTTGGGGACAGGGAGAAACACTGAAGCTTTCTTT
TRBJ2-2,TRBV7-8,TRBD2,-,CASSYLALAGGFTGELFF,TGTGCCAGCAGCTATTTGGCGCTAGCGGGAGGGTTCACCGGGGAGCTGTTTTTT
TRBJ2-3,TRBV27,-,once,CASSLYRRVGTDTQYF,TGTGCCAGCAGTTTATACCGGAGGGTGGGCACAGATACGCAGTATTTT
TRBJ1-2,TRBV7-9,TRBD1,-,CASSPPRQGAIGYTF,TGTGCCAGCAGCCCACCGAGGCAGGGGGCAATTGGCTACACCTTC
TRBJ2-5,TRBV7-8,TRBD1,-,CASSSRTGVPETQYF,TGTGCCAGCAGCTCCCGGACAGGGGTGCCGGAGACCCAGTACTTC
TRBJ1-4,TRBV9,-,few,CASSLGRATTNEKLFF,TGTGCCAGCAGCCTGGGTCGGGCCACAACTAATGAAAAACTGTTTTTT
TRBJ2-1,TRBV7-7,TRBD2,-,CASSLAGTSGVNEQFF,TGTGCCAGCAGCTTAGCAGGGACTAGCGGGGTCAATGAGCAGTTCTTC
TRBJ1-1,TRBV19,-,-,CATKGVEAFF,TGTGCCACCAAGGGGGTTGAAGCTTTCTTT
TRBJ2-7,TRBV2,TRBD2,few,CASSEGLAGGGYEQYF,TGTGCCAGCAGTGAAGGGCTAGCGGGAGGGGGCTACGAGCAGTACTTC